The 16 T cell receptor beta chains below come from one sample, sequenced in a study of blood T cell repertoires in COVID-19. TCRdb's table, derived via immunoSEQ multiplex PCR, lists solely in-frame clones and lacks some. The data contain under 200,000 clones, 88% of them singletons. Sequenced sample: peripheral blood. These receptors all come from a young man with active or convalescent COVID-19.

This clone was detected only a few times. The chain links TRBV19 to TRBJ1-5; D is perhaps TRBD1 (5 bases). CDR1 is LNHDA, CDR2 SQIVND, per germline (reference sequence). The CDR3 length is 13 residues. Trimming stripped 4 bases from V and 5 bases from J, with 9 bases between. CDR3 sequence reads: CASSKQEDQPQHF. The CDR3 DNA follows: TGTGCCAGTAGTAAACAGGAAGATCAGCCCCAGCATTTT. Based on the CDR3 plus reference TRBV19 and TRBJ1-5, the full variable domain is DGGITQSPKYLFRKEGQNVTLSCEQNLNHDAMYWYRQDPGQGLRLIYYSQIVNDFQKGDIAEGYSVSREKKESFPLTVTSAQKNPTAFYLCASSKQEDQPQHFGDGTRLSIL.

The gene calls are TRBV5-1 and TRBJ1-3; 7 bases match TRBD1. This CDR3 is 15 amino acids long. After removal of 0 bases from V and 2 bases from J, the junction contained 2 bases not matched to a gene. CDR1 is SGHRS and CDR2 is YFSETQ in the germline V gene. Here the CDR3 DNA reads TGCGCCAGCAGCTTGGGTCAGGGGGCTGGAAACACCATATATTTT. It encodes CASSLGQGAGNTIYF.

V gene TRBV19 combines with J gene TRBJ2-5; the match to TRBD2 covers 9 bases. This CDR3 has 15 residues. The germline gives CDR1 LNHDA, CDR2 SQIVND (reference sequence). Trimming cost V 1 base and J 5 bases; bases outside gene matches: 5. The CDR3 here is CASSIVAGDGETQYF. CDR3 bases: TGTGCCAGTAGTATAGTAGCGGGGGACGGGGAGACCCAGTACTTC.

This chain joins TRBV7-2 and TRBJ1-3; a weak D match, TRBD1 (6 bases). CDR1 SGHTA and CDR2 FQGNSA come from the germline V gene. CDR3 size: 15 residues. With 6 bases removed from V and 8 bases from J, the gap between germline ends came to 20 bases. The CDR3 DNA reads as TGTGCCAGCAGTATTTCCTCGGGACACATAGACACCATATATTTT. Protein product: CASSISSGHIDTIYF.

The V gene is TRBV27, the J gene TRBJ2-7; D is perhaps TRBD1 (7 bases). Trimming stripped 5 bases from V and 1 base from J, with 18 bases between. In germline, CDR1 is MNHEY, CDR2 SMNVEV (reference sequence). This CDR3 region has 16 residues. CDR3 DNA: TGTGCCAGCAGTAACCCGATTTCAGGGGGGTCCTACGAGCAGTACTTC. Its translation is CASSNPISGGSYEQYF.

Only one count was recorded for this clone. The gene calls are TRBV7-6 and TRBJ1-5; maybe TRBD1 (6 bases). Germline V lookup: CDR1 SGHVS, CDR2 FNYEAQ. V lost 5 bases, J lost 2 bases, and 19 bases lay in between. The CDR3 loop spans 17 amino acids. The CDR3 nucleotides are TGTGCCAGCAGCCCACCCCCGGGGAGGGGGGGCAATCAGCCCCAGCATTTT. Translated: CASSPPPGRGGNQPQHF.

V usage is TRBV7-2 and J usage is TRBJ2-3; possible D gene TRBD2, 6 bases. The ends were cut back, 2 bases at V and 10 bases at J, with 13 bases in the middle. This CDR3 has 13 residues. The germline V gene encodes CDR1 SGHTA and CDR2 FQGNSA. The CDR3 is CASSLRRSGSQYF. The CDR3 nucleotides read TGTGCCAGCAGCTTACGCCGCAGCGGGTCGCAGTATTTT.

The rearrangement links TRBV6-5 to TRBJ1-1; D is unresolved. Germline assignment: CDR1 MNHEY and CDR2 SVGAGI. The V end lost 6 bases, the J end lost 5 bases, and 16 bases lay between the germline ends. The CDR3 sequence is 14 residues long. The CDR3 here is CASSPLDAGTEAFF. The CDR3 region has the DNA TGTGCCAGCAGCCCCCTGGACGCGGGGACTGAAGCTTTCTTT.

This rearrangement joins TRBV14 to TRBJ2-4; no firm D call. Germline V CDR1 and CDR2: SGHDN, FVKESK. The V end was cut by 0 bases, the J end by 4 bases, with 13 bases between. The CDR3 contains 16 residues. The CDR3, as DNA: TGTGCCAGCAGCCAAGATCTGGCACATACAAAAAACATTCAGTACTTC. This encodes CASSQDLAHTKNIQYF.

J is TRBJ2-1 and V is TRBV30; D is perhaps TRBD2 (5 bases). Germline V gene data show CDR1 as GTSNPN and CDR2 as SVGIG (reference sequence). CDR3 length: 15 residues. The V end lost 0 bases, the J end lost 4 bases, and 13 bases lay between the germline ends. The CDR3 DNA follows: TGTGCCTGGAGTGTACTATCGGGGTTATACAATGAGCAGTTCTTC. This codes for CAWSVLSGLYNEQFF.

The chain uses TRBV7-2 and TRBJ2-1, with TRBD2 matching over 9 bases. Trimming cost V 5 bases and J 4 bases; bases outside gene matches: 9. CDR1 and CDR2 from the germline V gene are SGHTA and FQGNSA. The CDR3 has 16 residues. The DNA of the CDR3 is TGTGCCAGCAGCCTGATAGCGGGAGTCACGTACAATGAGCAGTTCTTC. Protein product: CASSLIAGVTYNEQFF.

The CDR3 sequence is CASEKGAANTGELFF. The DNA of the CDR3 is TGTGCCAGCGAGAAGGGAGCGGCTAACACCGGGGAGCTGTTTTTT. V usage is TRBV7-8 and J usage is TRBJ2-2; D perhaps matches TRBD2 (5 bases). Germline values: CDR1 SGHVS, CDR2 FQNEAQ. V gave up 8 bases and J gave up 2 bases, with 15 bases separating them. CDR3 size: 15 residues. Together with reference TRBV7-8 and TRBJ2-2, the CDR3 gives the full variable domain: GAGVSQSPRYKVAKRGQDVALRCDPISGHVSLFWYQQALGQGPEFLTYFQNEAQLDKSGLPSDRFFAERPEGSVSTLKIQRTQQEDSAVYLCASEKGAANTGELFFGEGSRLTVL.

The chain uses TRBV6-5 and TRBJ2-3; no clear D gene. The V end lost 4 bases, the J end lost 3 bases, and 5 bases lay between the germline ends. Germline V gene data show CDR1 as MNHEY and CDR2 as SVGAGI. The CDR3 totals 12 residues. CDR3 region: CASSSVTDTQYF. CDR3 coding DNA: TGTGCCAGCAGTTCGGTAACAGATACGCAGTATTTT.

J is TRBJ2-2 and V is TRBV9; 12 bases line up with TRBD1. V was clipped by 2 bases and J by 5 bases; unmatched bases: 10. Germline CDR1 reads SGDLS; CDR2 reads YYNGEE. This CDR3 has 18 amino acids. The CDR3 protein is CASSVSGTGGLGTGELFF. In DNA, the CDR3 is TGTGCCAGCAGCGTCTCCGGGACAGGGGGCCTTGGGACCGGGGAGCTGTTTTTT.

This rearrangement joins TRBV19 to TRBJ2-2; 7 bases agree with TRBD2. Germline V CDR1 and CDR2: LNHDA, SQIVND (reference sequence). The ends lost 5 bases at V and 5 bases at J; junction bases unmatched: 5. The CDR3 has 14 amino acids. CDR3: CASSARRGTGELFF. The CDR3 DNA follows: TGTGCCAGTAGTGCCCGGCGGGGGACCGGGGAGCTGTTTTTT.

The chain has TRBV3-1 (or the pseudogene TRBV3-2) and TRBJ2-1; D might be TRBD2 (6 bases). CDR1 and CDR2 from the germline V gene are LGHDT and YNNKEL (reference sequence). The CDR3 is 16 amino acids. The V end was cut by 4 bases, the J end by 0 bases, with 13 bases between. The CDR3, as DNA: TGTGCCAGCAGCCGCGCCGGGGGTCGCTCCTACAATGAGCAGTTCTTC. Its translation: CASSRAGGRSYNEQFF.